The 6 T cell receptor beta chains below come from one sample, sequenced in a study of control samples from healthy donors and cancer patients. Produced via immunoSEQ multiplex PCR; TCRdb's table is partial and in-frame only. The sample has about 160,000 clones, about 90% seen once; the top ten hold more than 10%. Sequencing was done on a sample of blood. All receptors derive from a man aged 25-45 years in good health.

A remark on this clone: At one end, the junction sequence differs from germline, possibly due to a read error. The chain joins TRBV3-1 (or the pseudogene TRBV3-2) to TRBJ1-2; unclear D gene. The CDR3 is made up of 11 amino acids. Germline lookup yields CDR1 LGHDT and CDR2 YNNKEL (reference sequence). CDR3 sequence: CASGQAYGYTF. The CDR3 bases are TGTGCCAGCGGCCAGGCCTATGGCTACACCTTC.

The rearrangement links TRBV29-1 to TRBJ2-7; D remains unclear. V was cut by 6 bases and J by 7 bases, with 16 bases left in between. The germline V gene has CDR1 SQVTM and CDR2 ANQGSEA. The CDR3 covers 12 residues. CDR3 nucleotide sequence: TGCAGCGTGAGCCGGCCCCCCCGGGAGCAGTACTTC. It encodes CSVSRPPREQYF.

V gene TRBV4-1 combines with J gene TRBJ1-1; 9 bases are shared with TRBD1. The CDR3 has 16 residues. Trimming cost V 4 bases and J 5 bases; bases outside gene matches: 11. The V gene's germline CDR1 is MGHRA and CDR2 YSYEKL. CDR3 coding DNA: TGCGCCAGCAGCCTCCCTGGCGGGACAGGGCTGACTGAAGCTTTCTTT. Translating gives CASSLPGGTGLTEAFF.

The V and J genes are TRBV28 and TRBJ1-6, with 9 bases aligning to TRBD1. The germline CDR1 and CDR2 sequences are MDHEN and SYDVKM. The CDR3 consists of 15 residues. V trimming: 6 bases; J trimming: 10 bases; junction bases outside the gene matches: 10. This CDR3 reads CASRYPGQGGSPLHF. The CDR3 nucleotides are TGTGCCAGCAGATATCCGGGACAGGGAGGATCACCCCTCCACTTT.

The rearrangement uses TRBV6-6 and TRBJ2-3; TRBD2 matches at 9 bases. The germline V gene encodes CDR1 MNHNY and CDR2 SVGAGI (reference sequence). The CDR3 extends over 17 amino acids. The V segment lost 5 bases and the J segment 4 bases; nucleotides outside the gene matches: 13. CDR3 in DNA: TGTGCCAGCAGTCCTGAGGGGCGCGGGGGGGCCTCAGATACGCAGTATTTT. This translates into CASSPEGRGGASDTQYF.

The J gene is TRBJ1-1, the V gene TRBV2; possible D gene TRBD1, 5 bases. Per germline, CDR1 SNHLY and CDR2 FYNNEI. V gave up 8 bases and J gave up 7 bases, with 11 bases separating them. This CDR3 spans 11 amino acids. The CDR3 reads CASGGSSEAFF. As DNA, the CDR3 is TGTGCCAGCGGGGGTAGTAGTGAAGCTTTCTTT.